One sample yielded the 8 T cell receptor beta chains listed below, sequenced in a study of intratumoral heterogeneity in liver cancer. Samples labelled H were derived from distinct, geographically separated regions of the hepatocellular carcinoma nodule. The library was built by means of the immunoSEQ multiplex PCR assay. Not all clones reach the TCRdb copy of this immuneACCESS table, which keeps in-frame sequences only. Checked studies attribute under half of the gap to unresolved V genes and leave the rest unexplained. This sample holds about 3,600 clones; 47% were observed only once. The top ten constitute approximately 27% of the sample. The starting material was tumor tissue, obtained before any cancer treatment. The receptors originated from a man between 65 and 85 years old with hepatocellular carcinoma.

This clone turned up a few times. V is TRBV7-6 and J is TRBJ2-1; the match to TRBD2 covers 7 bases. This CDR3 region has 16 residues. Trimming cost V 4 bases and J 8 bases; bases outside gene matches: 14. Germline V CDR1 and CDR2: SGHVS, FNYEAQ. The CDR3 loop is CASSYSVGGGLYEQFF. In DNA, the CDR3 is TGTGCCAGCAGCTATAGTGTGGGGGGGGGATTGTATGAGCAGTTCTTC.

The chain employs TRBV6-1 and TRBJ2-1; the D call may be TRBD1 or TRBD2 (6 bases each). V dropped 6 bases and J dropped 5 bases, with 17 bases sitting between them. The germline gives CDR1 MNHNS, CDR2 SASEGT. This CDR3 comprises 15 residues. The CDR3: CASRTTGRGDNEQFF. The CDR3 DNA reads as TGTGCCAGCAGAACGACAGGAAGGGGGGACAATGAGCAGTTCTTC.

CDR3 in amino acids: CASSFRSGTAKNTEAFF. Written as DNA, the CDR3 is TGTGCCAGCAGCTTCCGTAGTGGGACGGCAAAAAACACTGAAGCTTTCTTT. This rearrangement joins TRBV21-1 to TRBJ1-1. TRBV21-1 is classified as a pseudogene. CDR3 length: 17 amino acids.

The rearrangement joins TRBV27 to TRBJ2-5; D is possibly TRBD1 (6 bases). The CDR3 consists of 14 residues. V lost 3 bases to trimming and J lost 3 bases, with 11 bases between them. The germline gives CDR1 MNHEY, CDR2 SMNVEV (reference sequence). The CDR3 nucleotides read TGTGCCAGCAGTTTTACAGGGACCGAAGAGACCCAGTACTTC. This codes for CASSFTGTEETQYF.

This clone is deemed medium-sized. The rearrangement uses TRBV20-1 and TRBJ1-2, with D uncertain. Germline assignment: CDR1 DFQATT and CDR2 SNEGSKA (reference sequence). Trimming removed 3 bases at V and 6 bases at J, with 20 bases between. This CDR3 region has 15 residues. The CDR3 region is CSASPTTTAWDGYTF. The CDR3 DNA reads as TGCAGTGCTAGTCCGACAACTACGGCTTGGGATGGCTACACCTTC.

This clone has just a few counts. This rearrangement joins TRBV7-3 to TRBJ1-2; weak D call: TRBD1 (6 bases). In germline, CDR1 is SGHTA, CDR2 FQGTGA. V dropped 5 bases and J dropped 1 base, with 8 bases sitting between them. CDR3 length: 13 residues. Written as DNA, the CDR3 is TGTGCCAGCAGCCCGGACAGTAACTATGGCTACACCTTC. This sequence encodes CASSPDSNYGYTF.

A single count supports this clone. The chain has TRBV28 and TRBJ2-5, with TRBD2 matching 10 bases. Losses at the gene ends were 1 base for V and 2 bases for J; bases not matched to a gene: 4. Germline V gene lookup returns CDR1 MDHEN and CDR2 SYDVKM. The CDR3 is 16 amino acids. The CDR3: CASSLFLAGVQETQYF. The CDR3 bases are TGTGCCAGCAGTTTATTTCTAGCGGGGGTTCAAGAGACCCAGTACTTC.

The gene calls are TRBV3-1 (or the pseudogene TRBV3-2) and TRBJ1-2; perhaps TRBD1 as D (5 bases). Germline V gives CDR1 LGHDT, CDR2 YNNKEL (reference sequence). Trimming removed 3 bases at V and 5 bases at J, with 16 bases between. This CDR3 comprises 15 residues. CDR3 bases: TGTGCCAGCAGCCACGGGATGGGCGGGGGGTATGGCTACACCTTC. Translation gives CASSHGMGGGYGYTF.